The clone carrying this TCR beta chain has just one count. Its target is not known. At the time of sampling, donors were nominally healthy, though unrecorded immune exposures were likely. These data come from a study of cytomegalovirus exposure and HLA in healthy donors. Germline CDR1 SGHAT, CDR2 FQNNGV. The V gene end was trimmed by 5 bases and the J gene end by 4 bases; junction bases not matched to a gene: 11. The CDR3 has 16 amino acids. Use of 60 Vbeta and 13 Jbeta primers characterized the PCR. TCRdb's table, derived via immunoSEQ multiplex PCR, lists solely in-frame clones and lacks some. The profile covers approximately 170,000 clones, with roughly 84% appearing a single time and around 2.5% taken by the ten largest. General study findings and limits: The records held CMV serostatus as the only immune exposure information. TCR beta V segments were, for the most part, productive about 87% or about 30% of the time in an earlier analysis. Sequencing depth roughly uniform across donors was assumed in presence/absence analyses.

Sequencing was done on a sample of PBMCs. This TCR was recovered from a man under 40 in good health and CMV-seropositive. The chain has TRBV11-2 and TRBJ2-5; TRBD2 matches 9 bases. The CDR3 here is CASSNRGLAIRETQYF. The CDR3 DNA sequence: TGTGCCAGCAGCAACCGAGGACTAGCGATAAGAGAGACCCAGTACTTC.